This TCR beta chain was documented in a study of blood T cell repertoires in COVID-19. Study-level information: Spain, Italy and the United States supplied samples that represented acute and convalescent COVID-19.

This clone has just a few counts. This CDR3 is also generated by other DNA sequences in the sample. TCRdb keeps only in-frame clones here, not all; method: immunoSEQ multiplex PCR. In the table there are 250,000 to 300,000 clones, around 87% of which are singletons. The V gene lost 5 bases and the J gene lost 6 bases, with 11 bases spanning the gap. This CDR3 has 14 residues. The germline gives CDR1 SEHNR, CDR2 FQNEAQ (reference sequence). This chain joins TRBV7-9 and TRBJ1-6; D unresolved. This sequence was found in a woman aged 45-59 years who had recovered from COVID-19. Sequenced: peripheral blood. CDR3 amino acids: CASSLREGNSPLHF. The CDR3, as DNA: TGTGCCAGCAGCCTCCGGGAGGGTAATTCACCCCTCCACTTT.